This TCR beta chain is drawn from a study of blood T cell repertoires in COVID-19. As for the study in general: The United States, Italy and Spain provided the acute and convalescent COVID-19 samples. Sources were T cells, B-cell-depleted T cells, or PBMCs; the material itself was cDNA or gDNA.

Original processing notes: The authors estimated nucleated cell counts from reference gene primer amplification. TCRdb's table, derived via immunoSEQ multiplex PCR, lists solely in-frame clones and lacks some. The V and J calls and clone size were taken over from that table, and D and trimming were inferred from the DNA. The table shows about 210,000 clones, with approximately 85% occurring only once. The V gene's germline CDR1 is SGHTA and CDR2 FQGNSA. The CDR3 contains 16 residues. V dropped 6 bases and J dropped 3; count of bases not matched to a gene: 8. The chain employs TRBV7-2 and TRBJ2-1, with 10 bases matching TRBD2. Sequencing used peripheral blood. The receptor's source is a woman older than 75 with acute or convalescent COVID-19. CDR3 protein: CASSRIAGGSYNEQFF. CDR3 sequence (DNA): TGTGCCAGCAGTCGAATAGCGGGAGGAAGCTACAATGAGCAGTTCTTC.